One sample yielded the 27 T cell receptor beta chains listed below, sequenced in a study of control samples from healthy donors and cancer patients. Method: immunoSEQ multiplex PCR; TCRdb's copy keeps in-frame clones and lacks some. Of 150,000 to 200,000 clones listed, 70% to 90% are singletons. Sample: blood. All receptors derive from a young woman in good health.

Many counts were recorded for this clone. The CDR3 spells CASSELAGGPSTDTQYF. As DNA, the CDR3 is TGTGCCAGCAGTGAACTAGCGGGGGGGCCTAGCACAGATACGCAGTATTTT. The rearrangement links TRBV6-1 to TRBJ2-3, with 12 bases matching TRBD2. This CDR3 has 17 residues. The germline CDR1 and CDR2 sequences are MNHNS and SASEGT. V shed 2 bases, J shed 0 bases, and the junction held 3 bases outside the gene matches.

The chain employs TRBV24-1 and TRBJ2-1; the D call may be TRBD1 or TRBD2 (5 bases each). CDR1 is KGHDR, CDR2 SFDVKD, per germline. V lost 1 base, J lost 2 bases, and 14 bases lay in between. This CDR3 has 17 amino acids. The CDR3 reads CATSDFRGAQTYNEQFF. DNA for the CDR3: TGTGCCACCAGTGATTTTCGGGGCGCTCAAACCTACAATGAGCAGTTCTTC.

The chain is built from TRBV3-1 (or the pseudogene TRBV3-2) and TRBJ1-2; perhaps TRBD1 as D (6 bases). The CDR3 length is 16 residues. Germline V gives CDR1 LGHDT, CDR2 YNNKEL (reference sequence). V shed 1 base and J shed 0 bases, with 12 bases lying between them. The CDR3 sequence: CASSQGPGASNYGYTF. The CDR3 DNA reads TGTGCCAGCAGCCAAGGACCAGGGGCTTCTAACTATGGCTACACCTTC.

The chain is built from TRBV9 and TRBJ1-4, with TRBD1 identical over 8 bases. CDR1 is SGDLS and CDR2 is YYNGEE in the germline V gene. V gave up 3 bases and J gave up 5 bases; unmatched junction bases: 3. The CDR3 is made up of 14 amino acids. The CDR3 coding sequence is TGTGCCAGCAGCGCCCGGACAGGGAATGAAAAACTGTTTTTT. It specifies CASSARTGNEKLFF.

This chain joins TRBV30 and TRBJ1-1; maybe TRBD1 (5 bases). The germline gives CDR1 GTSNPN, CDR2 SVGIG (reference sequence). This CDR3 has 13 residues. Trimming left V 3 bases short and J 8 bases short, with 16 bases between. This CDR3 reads CAWRGTLTSEAFF. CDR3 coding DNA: TGTGCCTGGAGAGGGACGCTGACGTCCGAAGCTTTCTTT.

DNA for the CDR3: TGTGCCAGCAGCCAATTAGGAGACAGGGGTGGAAACACCATATATTTT. Translating it yields CASSQLGDRGGNTIYF. The chain combines TRBV4-2 with TRBJ1-3, with 8 positions matching TRBD1. The J segment lost 3 bases and the V segment lost 2 bases, leaving 6 bases of the junction unmatched. CDR3 length equals 16 residues. The germline V gene encodes CDR1 LGHNA and CDR2 YNFKEQ.

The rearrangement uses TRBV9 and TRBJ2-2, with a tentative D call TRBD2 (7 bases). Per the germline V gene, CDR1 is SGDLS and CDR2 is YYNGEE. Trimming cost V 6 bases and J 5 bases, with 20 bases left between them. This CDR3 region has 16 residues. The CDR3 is CASIPQGGAYTGELFF. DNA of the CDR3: TGTGCCAGCATCCCCCAAGGGGGGGCCTATACCGGGGAGCTGTTTTTT.

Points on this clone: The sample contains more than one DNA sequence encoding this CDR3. In DNA, the CDR3 is TGTGCCAGCAGTGAATTGTACGAGCAGTACTTC. It yields the protein CASSELYEQYF. The rearrangement links TRBV6-1 to TRBJ2-7; no clear D. The germline gives CDR1 MNHNS, CDR2 SASEGT. This CDR3 is 11 amino acids long. With 2 bases removed from V and 4 bases from J, the gap between germline ends came to 3 bases.

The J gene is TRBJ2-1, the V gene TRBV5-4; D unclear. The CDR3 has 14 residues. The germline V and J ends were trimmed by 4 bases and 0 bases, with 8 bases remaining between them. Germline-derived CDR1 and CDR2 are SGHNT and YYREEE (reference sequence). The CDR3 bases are TGTGCCAGCAGCCTGGACGGCTCCTACAATGAGCAGTTCTTC. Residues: CASSLDGSYNEQFF.

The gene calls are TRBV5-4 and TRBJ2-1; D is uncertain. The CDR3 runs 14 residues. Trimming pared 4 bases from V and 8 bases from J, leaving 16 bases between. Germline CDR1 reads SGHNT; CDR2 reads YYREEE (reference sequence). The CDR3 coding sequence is TGTGCCAGCAGCCCCGCCGTGGAGTCCCATGAGCAGTTCTTC. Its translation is CASSPAVESHEQFF.

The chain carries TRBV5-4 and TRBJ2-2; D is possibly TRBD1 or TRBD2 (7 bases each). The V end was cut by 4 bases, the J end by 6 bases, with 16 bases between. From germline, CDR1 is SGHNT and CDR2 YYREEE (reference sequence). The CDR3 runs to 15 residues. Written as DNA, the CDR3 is TGTGCCAGCAGCCCCTCGACAGGGAGGGCCGGGGAGCTGTTTTTT. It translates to CASSPSTGRAGELFF.

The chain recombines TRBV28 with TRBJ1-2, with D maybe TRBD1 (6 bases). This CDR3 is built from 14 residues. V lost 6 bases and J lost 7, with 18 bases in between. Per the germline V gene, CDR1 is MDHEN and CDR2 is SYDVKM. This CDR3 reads CASSTMGGAVGYTF. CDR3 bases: TGTGCCAGCAGCACGATGGGGGGGGCGGTTGGCTACACCTTC.

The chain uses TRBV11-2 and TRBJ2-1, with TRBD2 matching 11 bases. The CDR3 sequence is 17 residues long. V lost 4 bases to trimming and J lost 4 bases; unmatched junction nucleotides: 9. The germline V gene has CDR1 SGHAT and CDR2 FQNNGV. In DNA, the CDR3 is TGTGCCAGCAGCTCCCGACTAGCGGGAAGGGAGTACAATGAGCAGTTCTTC. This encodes CASSSRLAGREYNEQFF. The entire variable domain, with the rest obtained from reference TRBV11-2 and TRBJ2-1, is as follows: EAGVAQSPRYKIIEKRQSVAFWCNPISGHATLYWYQQILGQGPKLLIQFQNNGVVDDSQLPKDRFSAERLKGVDSTLKIQPAKLEDSAVYLCASSSRLAGREYNEQFFGPGTRLTVL.

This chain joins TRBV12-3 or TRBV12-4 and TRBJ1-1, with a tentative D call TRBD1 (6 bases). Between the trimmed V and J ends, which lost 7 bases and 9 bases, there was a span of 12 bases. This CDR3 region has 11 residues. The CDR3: CASTLDRKAFF. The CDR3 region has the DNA TGTGCCAGCACCCTCGACAGGAAAGCTTTCTTT.

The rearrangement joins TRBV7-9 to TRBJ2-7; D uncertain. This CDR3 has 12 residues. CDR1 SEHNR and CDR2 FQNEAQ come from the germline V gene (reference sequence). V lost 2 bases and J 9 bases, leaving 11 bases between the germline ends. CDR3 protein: CASSLFSSGQYF. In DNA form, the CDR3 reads TGTGCCAGCAGCTTATTCTCCTCGGGGCAGTACTTC.

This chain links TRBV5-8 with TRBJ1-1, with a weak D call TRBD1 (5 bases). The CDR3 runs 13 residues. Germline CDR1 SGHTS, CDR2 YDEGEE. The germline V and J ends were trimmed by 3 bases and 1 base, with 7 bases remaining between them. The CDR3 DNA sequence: TGTGCCAGCAGCTGGGGCGGGAACACTGAAGCTTTCTTT. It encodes CASSWGGNTEAFF.

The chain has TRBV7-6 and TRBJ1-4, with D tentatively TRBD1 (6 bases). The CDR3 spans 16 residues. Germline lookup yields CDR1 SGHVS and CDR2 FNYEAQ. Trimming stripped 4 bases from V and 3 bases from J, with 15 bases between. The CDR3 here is CASSSRAGVPNEKLFF. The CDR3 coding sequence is TGTGCCAGCAGCTCCCGAGCAGGGGTCCCTAATGAAAAACTGTTTTTT.

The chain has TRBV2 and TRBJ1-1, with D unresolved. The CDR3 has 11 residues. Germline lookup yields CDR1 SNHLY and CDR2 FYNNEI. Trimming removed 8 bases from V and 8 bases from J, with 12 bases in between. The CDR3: CASVRESEAFF. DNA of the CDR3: TGTGCCAGCGTAAGAGAATCCGAAGCTTTCTTT.

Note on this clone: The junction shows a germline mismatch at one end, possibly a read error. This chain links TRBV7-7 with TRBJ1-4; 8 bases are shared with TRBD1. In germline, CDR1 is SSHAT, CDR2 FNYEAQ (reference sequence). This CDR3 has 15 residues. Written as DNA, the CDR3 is TGTGCTAGCAGCTTAACTCAGGGGGCGGGAGAAAAACTGTTTTTT. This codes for CASSLTQGAGEKLFF.

CDR3 sequence reads: CASSPWGGTSGKDTQYF. The CDR3 region has the DNA TGTGCCAGCAGTCCATGGGGAGGGACTAGCGGAAAAGATACGCAGTATTTT. The chain carries TRBV28 and TRBJ2-3; 11 bases match TRBD2. Germline lookup yields CDR1 MDHEN and CDR2 SYDVKM. The V and J ends lost 5 bases and 5 bases, in that order; junction bases with no gene match: 12. The CDR3 is made up of 17 amino acids.

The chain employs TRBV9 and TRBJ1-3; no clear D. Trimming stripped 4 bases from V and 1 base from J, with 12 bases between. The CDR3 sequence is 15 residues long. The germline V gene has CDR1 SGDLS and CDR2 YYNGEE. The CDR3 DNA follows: TGTGCCAGCAGCCACGACACGGCTTCTGGAAACACCATATATTTT. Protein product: CASSHDTASGNTIYF.

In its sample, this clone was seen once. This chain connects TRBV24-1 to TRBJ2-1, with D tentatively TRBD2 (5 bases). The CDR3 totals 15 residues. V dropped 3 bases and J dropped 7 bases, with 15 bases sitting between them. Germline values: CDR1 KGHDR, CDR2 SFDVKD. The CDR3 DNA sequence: TGTGCCACCAGTGATATTGCGGGCCAGAGAAATGAGCAGTTCTTC. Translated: CATSDIAGQRNEQFF.

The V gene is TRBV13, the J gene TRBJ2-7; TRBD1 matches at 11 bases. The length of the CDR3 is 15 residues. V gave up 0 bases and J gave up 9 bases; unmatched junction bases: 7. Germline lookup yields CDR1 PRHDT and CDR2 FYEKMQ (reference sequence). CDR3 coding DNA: TGTGCCAGCAGCTTAGGCCAGGGGACAGGGGGTACGCAGTACGTC. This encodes CASSLGQGTGGTQYV.

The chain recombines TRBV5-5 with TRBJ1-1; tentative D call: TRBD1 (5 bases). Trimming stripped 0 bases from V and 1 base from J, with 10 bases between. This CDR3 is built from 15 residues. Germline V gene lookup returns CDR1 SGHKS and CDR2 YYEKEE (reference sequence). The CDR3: CASSLVGVPNTEAFF. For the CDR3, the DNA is TGTGCCAGCAGCTTGGTAGGGGTACCGAACACTGAAGCTTTCTTT.

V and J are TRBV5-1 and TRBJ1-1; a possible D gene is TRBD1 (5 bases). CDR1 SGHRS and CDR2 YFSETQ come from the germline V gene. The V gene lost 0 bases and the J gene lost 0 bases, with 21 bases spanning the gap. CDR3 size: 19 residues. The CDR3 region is CASSLAPWQGERVNTEAFF. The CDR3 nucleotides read TGCGCCAGCAGCTTGGCCCCCTGGCAGGGAGAGAGGGTGAACACTGAAGCTTTCTTT.

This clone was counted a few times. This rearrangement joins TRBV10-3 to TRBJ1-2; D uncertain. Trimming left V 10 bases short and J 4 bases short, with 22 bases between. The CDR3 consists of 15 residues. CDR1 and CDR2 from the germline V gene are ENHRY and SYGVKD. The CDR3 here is CATSLPARASYGYTF. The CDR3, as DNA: TGTGCCACCTCTCTACCCGCTCGGGCAAGCTATGGCTACACCTTC.

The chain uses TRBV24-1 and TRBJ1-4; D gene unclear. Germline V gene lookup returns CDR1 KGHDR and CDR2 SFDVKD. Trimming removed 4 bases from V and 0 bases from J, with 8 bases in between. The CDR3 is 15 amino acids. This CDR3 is CATSESGATNEKLFF. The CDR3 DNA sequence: TGTGCCACCAGTGAAAGTGGAGCAACTAATGAAAAACTGTTTTTT.